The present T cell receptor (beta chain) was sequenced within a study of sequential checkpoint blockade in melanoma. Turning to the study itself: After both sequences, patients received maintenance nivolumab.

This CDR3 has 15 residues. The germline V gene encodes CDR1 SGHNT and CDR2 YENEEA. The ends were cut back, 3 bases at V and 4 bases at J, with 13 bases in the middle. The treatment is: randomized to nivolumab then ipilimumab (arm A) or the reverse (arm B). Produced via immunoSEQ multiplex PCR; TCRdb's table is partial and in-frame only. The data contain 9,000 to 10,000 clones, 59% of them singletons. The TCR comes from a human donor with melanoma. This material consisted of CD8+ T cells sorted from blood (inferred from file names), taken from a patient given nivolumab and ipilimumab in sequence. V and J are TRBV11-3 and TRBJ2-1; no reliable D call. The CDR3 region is CASSFIHSPYNEQFF. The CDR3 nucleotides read TGTGCCAGCAGCTTTATCCACAGCCCTTACAATGAGCAGTTCTTC.